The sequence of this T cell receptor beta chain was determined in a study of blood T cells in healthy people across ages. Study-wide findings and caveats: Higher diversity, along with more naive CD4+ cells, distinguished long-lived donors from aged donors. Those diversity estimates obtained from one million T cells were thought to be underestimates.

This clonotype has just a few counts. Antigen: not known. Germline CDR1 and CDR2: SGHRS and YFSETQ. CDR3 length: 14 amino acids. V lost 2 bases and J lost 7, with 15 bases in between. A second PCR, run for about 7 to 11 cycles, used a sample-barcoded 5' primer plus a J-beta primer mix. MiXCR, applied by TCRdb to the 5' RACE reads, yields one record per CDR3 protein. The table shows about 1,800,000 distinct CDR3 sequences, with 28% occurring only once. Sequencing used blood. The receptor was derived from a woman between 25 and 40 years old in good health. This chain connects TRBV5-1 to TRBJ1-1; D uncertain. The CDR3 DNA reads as TGCGCCAGCAGCTTATCTCAGGACTCCAGTGAAGCTTTCTTT. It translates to CASSLSQDSSEAFF.